These 25 T cell receptor beta chains originate from one sample sequenced in a study of cytomegalovirus exposure and HLA in healthy donors. 60 Vbeta and 13 Jbeta primers were used in PCR. The method was immunoSEQ multiplex PCR; TCRdb's version includes in-frame clones alone and lacks a portion of them. The table includes 130,000 to 150,000 clones, 80% detected once. Sequenced material: PBMCs. The source of these receptors is a man aged 35-49 years in good health and CMV-seropositive.

This clone came up once. The chain combines TRBV7-2 with TRBJ1-6; 7 bases agree with TRBD1. Per germline, CDR1 SGHTA and CDR2 FQGNSA. V dropped 5 bases and J dropped 4; count of bases not matched to a gene: 5. The CDR3 length is 15 residues. CDR3 loop: CASSLGQSYNSPLHF. The CDR3 DNA reads TGTGCCAGCAGCCTGGGACAGTCTTATAATTCACCCCTCCACTTT.

This chain links TRBV18 with TRBJ2-6; D is undetermined. This CDR3 is built from 15 residues. V lost 2 bases and J 0 bases, leaving 5 bases between the germline ends. Germline lookup yields CDR1 KGHSH and CDR2 LQKENI. CDR3 coding DNA: TGTGCCAGCTCACCAATAGACTCTGGGGCCAACGTCCTGACTTTC. This translates into CASSPIDSGANVLTF.

V and J are TRBV5-1 and TRBJ2-3; no definite D call. CDR1 SGHRS and CDR2 YFSETQ come from the germline V gene. The CDR3 length is 15 residues. The V end was cut by 4 bases, the J end by 0 bases, with 12 bases between. CDR3 DNA: TGCGCCAGCAGCACAACGACACTTAGCACAGATACGCAGTATTTT. Translation: CASSTTTLSTDTQYF. Looking up the rest from reference TRBV5-1 and TRBJ2-3 gives the full variable domain: KAGVTQTPRYLIKTRGQQVTLSCSPISGHRSVSWYQQTPGQGLQFLFEYFSETQRNKGNFPGRFSGRQFSNSRSEMNVSTLELGDSALYLCASSTTTLSTDTQYFGPGTRLTVL.

This chain joins TRBV4-1 and TRBJ1-3, with TRBD1 identical over 7 bases. Trimming at V came to 1 base and at J to 7 bases, leaving 7 bases not matched to a gene. CDR1 and CDR2 from the germline V gene are MGHRA and YSYEKL. The CDR3 length is 15 residues. This CDR3 is CASSQVGRGINTIYF. In DNA form, the CDR3 reads TGCGCCAGCAGCCAAGTAGGCAGGGGGATCAACACCATATATTTT.

The J gene is TRBJ2-3, the V gene TRBV4-2, with 11 bases aligning to TRBD2. After removal of 0 bases from V and 5 bases from J, the junction contained 19 bases not matched to a gene. Germline CDR1 is LGHNA and CDR2 is YNFKEQ. CDR3 length equals 21 residues. This chain's CDR3 is CASSQEGFGIAGGPEGDTQYF. CDR3 nucleotides: TGTGCCAGCAGCCAAGAAGGATTCGGGATAGCGGGAGGGCCTGAGGGAGATACGCAGTATTTT.

The chain joins TRBV5-1 to TRBJ1-3; tentative D call: TRBD1 (6 bases). The germline gives CDR1 SGHRS, CDR2 YFSETQ. V was clipped by 0 bases and J by 2 bases, with 9 bases between them. This CDR3 contains 15 residues. The CDR3 is CASSLEPGAGNTIYF. CDR3 nucleotides: TGCGCCAGCAGCTTGGAACCAGGGGCTGGAAACACCATATATTTT.

The V call is TRBV27, the J call TRBJ1-1; TRBD1 is a possible D gene (6 bases). The CDR3 covers 11 residues. CDR1 and CDR2 (germline): MNHEY, SMNVEV (reference sequence). The V and J ends lost 3 bases and 8 bases respectively, with 7 bases between them. The DNA for the CDR3 is TGTGCCAGCAGTTTCGGGACAGAAGCTTTCTTT. Translation gives CASSFGTEAFF.

This clone was seen more than once but under ten times. The genes are TRBV2 and TRBJ2-5; 8 bases map to TRBD1. The CDR3 consists of 13 residues. Germline trimming cut 4 bases from V and 6 bases from J; bases unmatched to any gene: 4. Germline assignment: CDR1 SNHLY and CDR2 FYNNEI. For the CDR3, the DNA is TGTGCCAGCAGTGTCAGGGGGCGGAAGACCCAGTACTTC. Protein sequence: CASSVRGRKTQYF.

CDR3 amino acids: CASSGQGADFF. In DNA, the CDR3 is TGTGCCAGCAGTGGACAGGGGGCGGATTTCTTC. The V gene is TRBV25-1, the J gene TRBJ2-1; the match to TRBD1 covers 10 bases. Losses at the gene ends were 4 bases for V and 16 bases for J; bases not matched to a gene: 4. CDR1 and CDR2 (germline): MGHDK, SYGVNS. The CDR3 is 11 amino acids.

The chain uses TRBV19 and TRBJ1-5, with 7 positions matching TRBD1. This CDR3 has 17 residues. The germline gives CDR1 LNHDA, CDR2 SQIVND (reference sequence). With 5 bases clipped from V and 6 bases from J, the junction kept 16 bases outside the gene matches. CDR3 sequence reads: CASSFLLPTGKGQPQHF. CDR3 sequence (DNA): TGTGCCAGTAGTTTCCTTCTTCCGACAGGGAAGGGTCAGCCCCAGCATTTT.

The chain carries TRBV12-5 and TRBJ2-7; 9 bases fit TRBD2. CDR1 is LGHNT, CDR2 FRNRAP, per germline. The length of the CDR3 is 15 residues. The V gene end was trimmed by 6 bases and the J gene end by 1 base; junction bases not matched to a gene: 7. CDR3 protein: CASGQGLAGSYEQYF. CDR3 sequence (DNA): TGTGCTAGTGGCCAGGGGCTAGCGGGATCCTACGAGCAGTACTTC.

This clone was seen only a few times. The junction does not match germline at one end; this may be a read error. The rearrangement links TRBV7-7 to TRBJ2-7, with 8 positions matching TRBD1. The CDR3 loop spans 14 amino acids. CDR1 SSHAT and CDR2 FNYEAQ come from the germline V gene (reference sequence). The DNA of the CDR3 is TGTGCTAGCAGCCAGGACAGGGATGGCTACGAGCAGTACTTC. It is translated as CASSQDRDGYEQYF. The whole variable domain, remainder taken from reference TRBV7-7 and TRBJ2-7, is GAGVSQSPRYKVTKRGQDVTLRCDPISSHATLYWYQQALGQGPEFLTYFNYEAQPDKSGLPSDRFSAERPEGSISTLTIQRTEQRDSAMYRCASSQDRDGYEQYFGPGTRLTVT.

V is TRBV29-1 and J is TRBJ2-1; 8 positions match TRBD2. CDR3 length: 15 residues. Germline CDR1 is SQVTM and CDR2 is ANQGSEA. V shed 2 bases, J shed 3 bases, and the junction held 6 bases outside the gene matches. The CDR3 reads CSVETYGTSYNEQFF. The DNA of the CDR3 is TGCAGCGTTGAAACATACGGGACTAGCTACAATGAGCAGTTCTTC.

The chain links TRBV5-4 to TRBJ1-1; D might be TRBD1 (6 bases). V was cut by 1 base and J by 7 bases, with 14 bases left in between. The CDR3 sequence is 14 residues long. CDR1 is SGHNT and CDR2 is YYREEE in the germline V gene (reference sequence). The chain's CDR3 is CASSLPGQDLEAFF. CDR3 nucleotides: TGTGCCAGCAGCTTGCCGGGACAAGACCTTGAAGCTTTCTTT.

The chain recombines TRBV9 with TRBJ1-4; 9 bases are a match to TRBD1. J gave up 8 bases and V 4 bases, and 9 bases lay outside the gene matches. This CDR3 contains 15 residues. CDR1 and CDR2 (germline): SGDLS, YYNGEE. The CDR3 bases are TGTGCCAGCAGCTCAACAGGGGGCGTGAGCGAAAAACTGTTTTTT. Translating gives CASSSTGGVSEKLFF. Combining the CDR3 with reference TRBV9 and TRBJ1-4 gives the whole variable domain DSGVTQTPKHLITATGQRVTLRCSPRSGDLSVYWYQQSLDQGLQFLIQYYNGEERAKGNILERFSAQQFPDLHSELNLSSLELGDSALYFCASSSTGGVSEKLFFGSGTQLSVL.

The table lists this clone with a few counts. This rearrangement joins TRBV5-6 to TRBJ1-2; D may be TRBD1 (5 bases). Trimming took 5 bases from V and 3 from J, leaving 11 bases between them. The CDR3 runs to 13 residues. Germline CDR1 reads SGHDT; CDR2 reads YYEEEE. CDR3 nucleotide sequence: TGTGCCAGCAGGGGTTGGGGGGACTATGGCTACACCTTC. Residues: CASRGWGDYGYTF.

The V call is TRBV5-4, the J call TRBJ2-3, with 10 positions matching TRBD2. V was clipped by 2 bases and J by 0 bases; unmatched bases: 3. The CDR3 covers 16 residues. CDR1 is SGHNT, CDR2 YYREEE, per germline (reference sequence). CDR3 sequence: CASSFGLAESTDTQYF. For the CDR3, the DNA is TGTGCCAGCAGCTTTGGACTAGCGGAAAGCACAGATACGCAGTATTTT.

The CDR3 protein is CASSYSVGKDGYTF. The CDR3 DNA reads as TGTGCCAGCAGTTACTCTGTGGGCAAGGATGGCTACACCTTC. The chain is built from TRBV6-6 and TRBJ1-2; D call uncertain. The CDR3 extends over 14 amino acids. Germline values: CDR1 MNHNY, CDR2 SVGAGI (reference sequence). The V and J ends lost 0 bases and 6 bases respectively, with 11 bases between them.

The chain uses TRBV4-2 and TRBJ1-4, with TRBD1 matching over 8 bases. The ends lost 4 bases at V and 4 bases at J; junction bases unmatched: 17. The CDR3 length is 19 residues. Per the germline V gene, CDR1 is LGHNA and CDR2 is YNFKEQ. DNA for the CDR3: TGTGCCAGCAGCCCCGCGAAGGGCGGGACAGGTACCCTTAATGAAAAACTGTTTTTT. It specifies CASSPAKGGTGTLNEKLFF.

This clone was observed a handful of times. The rearrangement links TRBV7-6 to TRBJ2-5; TRBD2 agrees at 14 bases. The CDR3 loop spans 16 amino acids. Germline V gene sequence: CDR1 SGHVS, CDR2 FNYEAQ. V gave up 5 bases and J gave up 2 bases; unmatched junction bases: 4. CDR3 loop: CASSPGTSGSQETQYF. The CDR3 nucleotides are TGTGCCAGCAGCCCGGGGACTAGCGGGAGTCAAGAGACCCAGTACTTC.

This clone was found once. The chain employs TRBV15 and TRBJ1-1, with D hard to call. The germline V gene encodes CDR1 LNHNV and CDR2 YYDKDF (reference sequence). The CDR3 spans 16 residues. V shed 2 bases and J shed 1 base, with 14 bases lying between them. The chain's CDR3 is CATSRPRREPNTEAFF. CDR3 coding DNA: TGTGCCACCAGCAGACCGCGCCGGGAACCGAACACTGAAGCTTTCTTT.

This sequence joins TRBV5-1 and TRBJ2-1; D perhaps matches TRBD2 (6 bases). Germline V gene lookup returns CDR1 SGHRS and CDR2 YFSETQ. This CDR3 has 13 residues. V lost 1 base, J lost 6 bases, and 8 bases lay in between. CDR3 sequence (DNA): TGCGCCAGCAGCTTGTCGGGAGTCAATGAGCAGTTCTTC. Translating gives CASSLSGVNEQFF.

This clone is a singleton in its sample. J is TRBJ2-5 and V is TRBV9; a weak D match, TRBD1 (5 bases). CDR1 is SGDLS, CDR2 YYNGEE, per germline. The CDR3 sequence is 14 residues long. V lost 4 bases, J lost 1 base, and 11 bases lay in between. DNA for the CDR3: TGTGCCAGCAGCTCAACGGACACCCAAGAGACCCAGTACTTC. As protein: CASSSTDTQETQYF.

The CDR3 region has the DNA TGTGCCAGCAGCGTCCGGACAGGGGTCGGCGGGGAGCTGTTTTTT. Protein: CASSVRTGVGGELFF. This sequence joins TRBV9 and TRBJ2-2; 9 bases map to TRBD1. CDR1 is SGDLS and CDR2 is YYNGEE in the germline V gene. The V segment lost 2 bases and the J segment 7 bases; nucleotides outside the gene matches: 6. The CDR3 contains 15 residues.

The chain carries TRBV5-4 and TRBJ1-4, with D perhaps TRBD1 (5 bases). Trimming removed 0 bases from V and 2 bases from J, with 14 bases in between. The CDR3 covers 17 residues. Per the germline V gene, CDR1 is SGHNT and CDR2 is YYREEE (reference sequence). The CDR3 reads CASSLGLSGGTNEKLFF. Here the CDR3 DNA reads TGTGCCAGCAGCTTGGGCCTAAGCGGGGGTACTAATGAAAAACTGTTTTTT.